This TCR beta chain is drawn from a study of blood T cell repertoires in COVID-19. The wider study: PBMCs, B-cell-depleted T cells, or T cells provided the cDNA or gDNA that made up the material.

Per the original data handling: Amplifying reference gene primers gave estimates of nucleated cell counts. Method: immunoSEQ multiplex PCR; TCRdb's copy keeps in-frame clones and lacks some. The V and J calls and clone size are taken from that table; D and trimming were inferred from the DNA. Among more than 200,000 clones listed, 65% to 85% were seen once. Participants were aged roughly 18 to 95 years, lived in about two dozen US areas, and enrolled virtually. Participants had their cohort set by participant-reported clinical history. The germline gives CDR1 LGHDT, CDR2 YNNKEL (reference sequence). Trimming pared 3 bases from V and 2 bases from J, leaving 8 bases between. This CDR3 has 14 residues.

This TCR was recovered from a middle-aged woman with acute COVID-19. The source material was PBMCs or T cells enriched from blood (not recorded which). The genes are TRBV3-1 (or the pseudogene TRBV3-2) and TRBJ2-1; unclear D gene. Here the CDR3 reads CASSHGGTYNEQFF. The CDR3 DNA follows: TGTGCCAGCAGCCACGGCGGTACCTACAATGAGCAGTTCTTC.